This T cell receptor (beta chain) derives from a study of control samples from healthy donors and cancer patients. Produced via immunoSEQ multiplex PCR; TCRdb's table is partial and in-frame only. The table shows about 410,000 clones, with over 75% occurring only once. The CDR3 consists of 14 residues. Per the germline V gene, CDR1 is LNHDA and CDR2 is SQIVND (reference sequence). V lost 4 bases and J 8 bases, leaving 15 bases between the germline ends. Input material: PBMCs. The TCR comes from a man in his forties with head and neck cancer. The chain couples TRBV19 to TRBJ2-1; TRBD2 is a possible D gene (6 bases). This CDR3 reads CASSSGDGLDEQFF. CDR3 DNA: TGTGCCAGTAGTAGCGGGGACGGCCTCGATGAGCAGTTCTTC.